Listed here is a single TCR beta chain. This CDR3 is missing its conserved last phenylalanine or tryptophan, likely due to a read error. The limits of the CDR3 on the DNA are not certain, so only TCRdb's listed CDR3 is given. Donors had localized lung adenocarcinoma, a non-small cell lung cancer. Via MiXCR, TCRdb re-called the PCR reads, giving one row per CDR3 protein. The data contain about 9,600 distinct CDR3 sequences, about 47% of them singletons. These data belong to a study of CD4 and CD8 cells across lung adenocarcinoma regions. Inclusive of both ends, the CDR3 amounts to 15 amino acids. Germline V gene sequence: CDR1 MNHNS, CDR2 SASEGT.

The chain combines TRBV6-1 with TRBJ2-5; the table's TRBD1 call for D was not verified on the DNA. The receptor was isolated from a male donor with lung adenocarcinoma. The CD4 and CD8 labels of this study may be unreliable. The sample consisted of CD4+ T cells from the margin of a lung tumor. CDR3 sequence: CASTDRAYEPGVGTR.